This passage covers 8 T cell receptor beta chains from one sample sequenced in a study of blood T cells in healthy people across ages. A second roughly 6 to 12 cycle PCR used barcoded and J-beta primers. In TCRdb, the 5' RACE reads were re-called with MiXCR into one record per CDR3 protein. The sample includes over 700,000 distinct CDR3 sequences, less than 70% seen only once; the top ten take about two fifths. Material for sequencing was blood. Every receptor here comes from a man older than 75 in good health.

V gene TRBV6-6 combines with J gene TRBJ2-7; tentative D call: TRBD1 (5 bases). Per germline, CDR1 MNHNY and CDR2 SVGAGI (reference sequence). This CDR3 is 14 amino acids long. Deletions cut 7 bases from V and 3 bases from J, with 16 bases between. CDR3 loop: CASTPDRQYYEQYF. CDR3 DNA sequence: TGTGCCAGCACTCCAGACCGACAGTACTACGAGCAGTACTTC.

The chain carries TRBV5-1 and TRBJ2-7, with 8 bases that match TRBD2. The V gene's germline CDR1 is SGHRS and CDR2 YFSETQ. With V trimmed by 5 bases and J by 0 bases, 7 bases remained unmatched. The CDR3 length is 15 residues. CDR3 DNA sequence: TGCGCCAGCAGTAAGGGAGCGGGGGCCTCCTACGAGCAGTACTTC. The encoded protein is CASSKGAGASYEQYF.

This clonotype came up once. CDR3 sequence reads: CASSVGPSGDTQYF. The CDR3, as DNA: TGTGCCAGCAGTGTCGGACCATCAGGGGATACGCAGTATTTT. The chain couples TRBV28 to TRBJ2-3, with D possibly TRBD1 on 5 matching bases. This CDR3 is built from 14 residues. V was clipped by 5 bases and J by 6 bases, with 15 bases between them. Germline assignment: CDR1 MDHEN and CDR2 SYDVKM. The variable domain in full, completed from reference TRBV28 and TRBJ2-3, reads DVKVTQSSRYLVKRTGEKVFLECVQDMDHENMFWYRQDPGLGLRLIYFSYDVKMKEKGDIPEGYSVSREKKERFSLILESASTNQTSMYLCASSVGPSGDTQYFGPGTRLTVL.

This clonotype was counted between two and nine times. The chain employs TRBV15 and TRBJ2-1; TRBD2 matches at 8 bases. The germline CDR1 and CDR2 sequences are LNHNV and YYDKDF (reference sequence). V trimming: 3 bases; J trimming: 0 bases; junction bases outside the gene matches: 10. The CDR3 spans 18 residues. This chain's CDR3 is CATSSGGAGRASYNEQFF. In DNA form, the CDR3 reads TGTGCCACCAGCAGTGGGGGGGCCGGGAGGGCCTCCTACAATGAGCAGTTCTTC.

The chain uses TRBV3-1 and TRBJ2-1; 14 bases agree with TRBD2. Germline trimming cut 4 bases from V and 9 bases from J; bases unmatched to any gene: 14. In germline, CDR1 is LGHDT, CDR2 YNNKEL (reference sequence). The CDR3 contains 18 residues. The CDR3 bases are TGTGCCAGCAGCCGTCCGGGACTAGCGGGAGCAGTTCGGGGTGAGCAGTTCTTC. Translating it yields CASSRPGLAGAVRGEQFF.

This clonotype turned up a few times. The chain links TRBV10-3 to TRBJ2-7; D ambiguous. There are 12 residues in the CDR3. The V end lost 0 bases, the J end lost 7 bases, and 7 bases lay between the germline ends. The germline CDR1 and CDR2 sequences are ENHRY and SYGVKD. Here the CDR3 DNA reads TGTGCCATCAGTGAGTCTAGCTGGGAGCAGTACTTC. Encoded protein: CAISESSWEQYF.

The chain combines TRBV11-2 with TRBJ2-1, with D possibly matching TRBD1 (5 bases). Trimming took 5 bases from V and 8 from J, leaving 10 bases between them. The length of the CDR3 is 12 residues. The germline V gene has CDR1 SGHAT and CDR2 FQNNGV. The CDR3 spells CASSRWGDEQFF. CDR3 in DNA: TGTGCCAGCAGCCGATGGGGCGATGAGCAGTTCTTC.

The chain is built from TRBV4-2 and TRBJ2-2, with unresolved D. This CDR3 is 13 amino acids long. Germline loops: CDR1 LGHNA, CDR2 YNFKEQ. V was cut by 4 bases and J by 4 bases, with 7 bases left in between. CDR3 residues: CASSRDLTGELFF. DNA for the CDR3: TGTGCCAGCAGCCGGGATCTCACCGGGGAGCTGTTTTTT.